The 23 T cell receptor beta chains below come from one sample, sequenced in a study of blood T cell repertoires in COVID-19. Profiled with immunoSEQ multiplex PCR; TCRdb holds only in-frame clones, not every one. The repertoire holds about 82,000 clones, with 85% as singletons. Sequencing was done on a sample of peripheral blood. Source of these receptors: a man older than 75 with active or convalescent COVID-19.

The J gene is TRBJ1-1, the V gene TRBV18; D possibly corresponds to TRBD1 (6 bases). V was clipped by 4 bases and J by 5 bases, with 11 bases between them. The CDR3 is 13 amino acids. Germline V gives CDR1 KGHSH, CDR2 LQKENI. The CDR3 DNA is TGTGCCAGCTCACGAACAGGGCGGACTGAAGCTTTCTTT. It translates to CASSRTGRTEAFF.

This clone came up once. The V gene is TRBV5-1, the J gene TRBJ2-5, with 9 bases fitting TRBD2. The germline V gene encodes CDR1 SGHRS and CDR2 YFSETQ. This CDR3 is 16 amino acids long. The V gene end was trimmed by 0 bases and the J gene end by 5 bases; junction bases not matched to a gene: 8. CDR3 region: CASSLVGGRDGETQYF. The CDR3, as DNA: TGCGCCAGCAGCTTGGTTGGCGGGAGGGACGGGGAGACCCAGTACTTC. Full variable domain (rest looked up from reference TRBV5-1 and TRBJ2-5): KAGVTQTPRYLIKTRGQQVTLSCSPISGHRSVSWYQQTPGQGLQFLFEYFSETQRNKGNFPGRFSGRQFSNSRSEMNVSTLELGDSALYLCASSLVGGRDGETQYFGPGTRLLVL.

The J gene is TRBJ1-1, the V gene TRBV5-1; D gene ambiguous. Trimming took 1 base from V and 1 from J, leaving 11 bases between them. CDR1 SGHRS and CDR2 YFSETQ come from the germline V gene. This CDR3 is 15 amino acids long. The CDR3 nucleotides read TGCGCCAGCAGCTTGATGGGAGTCGGGAACACTGAAGCTTTCTTT. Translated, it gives CASSLMGVGNTEAFF.

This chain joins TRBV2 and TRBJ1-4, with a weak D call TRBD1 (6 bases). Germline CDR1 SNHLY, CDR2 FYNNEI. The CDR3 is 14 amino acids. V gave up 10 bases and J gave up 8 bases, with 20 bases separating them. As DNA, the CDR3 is TGTGCCACCACAGGGTACGGGTTTAGAGAAAAACTGTTTTTT. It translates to CATTGYGFREKLFF.

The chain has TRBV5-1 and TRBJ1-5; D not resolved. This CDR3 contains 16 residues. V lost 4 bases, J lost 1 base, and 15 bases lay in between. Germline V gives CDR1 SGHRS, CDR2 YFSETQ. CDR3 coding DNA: TGCGCCAGCAGCCCAGGACTGGGAACGAGCAATCAGCCCCAGCATTTT. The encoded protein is CASSPGLGTSNQPQHF.

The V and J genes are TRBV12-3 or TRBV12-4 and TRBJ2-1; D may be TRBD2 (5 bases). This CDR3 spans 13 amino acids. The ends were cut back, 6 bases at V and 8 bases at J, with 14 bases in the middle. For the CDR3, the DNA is TGTGCCAGCAGAGTCATCCCCGGGGATGAGCAGTTCTTC. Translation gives CASRVIPGDEQFF.

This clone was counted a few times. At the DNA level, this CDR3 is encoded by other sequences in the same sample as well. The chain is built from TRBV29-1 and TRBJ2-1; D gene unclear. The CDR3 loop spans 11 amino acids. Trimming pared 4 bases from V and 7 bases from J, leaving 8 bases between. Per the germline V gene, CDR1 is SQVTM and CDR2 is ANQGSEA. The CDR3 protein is CSVGADNEQFF. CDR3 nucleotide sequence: TGCAGCGTTGGGGCCGATAATGAGCAGTTCTTC.

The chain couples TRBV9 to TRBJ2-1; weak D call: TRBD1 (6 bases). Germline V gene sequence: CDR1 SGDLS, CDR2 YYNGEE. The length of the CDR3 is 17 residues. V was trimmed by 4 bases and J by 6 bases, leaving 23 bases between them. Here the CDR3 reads CASSPNPGTRRINEQFF. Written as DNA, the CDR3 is TGTGCCAGCAGCCCCAACCCAGGGACAAGGCGGATCAATGAGCAGTTCTTC.

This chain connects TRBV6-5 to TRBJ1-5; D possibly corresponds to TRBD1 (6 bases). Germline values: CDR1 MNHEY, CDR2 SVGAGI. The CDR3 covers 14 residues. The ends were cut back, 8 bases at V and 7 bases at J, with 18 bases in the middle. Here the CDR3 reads CASGTTTGYQPQHF. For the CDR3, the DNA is TGTGCCAGCGGAACTACGACAGGTTACCAGCCCCAGCATTTT.

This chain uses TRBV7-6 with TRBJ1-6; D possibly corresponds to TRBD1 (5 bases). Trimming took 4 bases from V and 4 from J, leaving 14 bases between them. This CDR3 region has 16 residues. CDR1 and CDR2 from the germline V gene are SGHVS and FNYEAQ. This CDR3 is CASSSQGEGYNSPLHF. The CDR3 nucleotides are TGTGCCAGCAGCTCTCAAGGGGAGGGATATAATTCACCCCTCCACTTT.

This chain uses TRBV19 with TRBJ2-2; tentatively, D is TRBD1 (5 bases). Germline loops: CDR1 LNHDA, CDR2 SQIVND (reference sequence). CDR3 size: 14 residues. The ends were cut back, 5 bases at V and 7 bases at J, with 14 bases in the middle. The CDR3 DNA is TGTGCCAGTAGTCCCCTCAGGGCTGGCGGGGAGCTGTTTTTT. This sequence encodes CASSPLRAGGELFF.

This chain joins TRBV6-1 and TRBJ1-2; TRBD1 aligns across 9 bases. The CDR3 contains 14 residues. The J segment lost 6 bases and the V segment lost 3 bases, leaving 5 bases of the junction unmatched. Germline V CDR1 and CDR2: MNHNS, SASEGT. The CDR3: CASSDKTGGHGYTF. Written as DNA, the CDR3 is TGTGCCAGCAGTGATAAAACAGGGGGCCATGGCTACACCTTC.

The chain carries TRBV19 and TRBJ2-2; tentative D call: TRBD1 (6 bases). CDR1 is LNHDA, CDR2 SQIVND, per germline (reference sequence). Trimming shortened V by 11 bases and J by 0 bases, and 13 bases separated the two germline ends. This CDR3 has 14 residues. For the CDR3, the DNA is TGTGCCTCGGTTGGGGGCGCGAACACCGGGGAGCTGTTTTTT. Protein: CASVGGANTGELFF.

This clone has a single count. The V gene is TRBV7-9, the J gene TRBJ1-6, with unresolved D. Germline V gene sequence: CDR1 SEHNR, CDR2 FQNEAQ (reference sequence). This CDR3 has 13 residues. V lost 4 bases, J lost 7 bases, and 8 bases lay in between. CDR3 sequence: CASSSSENSPLHF. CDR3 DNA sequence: TGTGCCAGCAGCTCGAGCGAGAATTCACCCCTCCACTTT.

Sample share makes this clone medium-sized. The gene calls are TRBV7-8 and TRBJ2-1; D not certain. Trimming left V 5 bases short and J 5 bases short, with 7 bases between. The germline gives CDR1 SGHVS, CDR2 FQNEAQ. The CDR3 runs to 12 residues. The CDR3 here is CASSLRDNEQFF. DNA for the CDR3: TGTGCCAGCAGCCTACGGGACAATGAGCAGTTCTTC.

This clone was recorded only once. Here the CDR3 DNA reads TGTGCCAGCAGCCCGCAAGGGAGCTCCTACGAGCAGTACGTC. Translation: CASSPQGSSYEQYV. The chain uses TRBV14 and TRBJ2-7; the D gene is possibly TRBD2 (5 bases). The germline V gene has CDR1 SGHDN and CDR2 FVKESK. The ends were cut back, 4 bases at V and 0 bases at J, with 10 bases in the middle. The CDR3 is made up of 14 amino acids.

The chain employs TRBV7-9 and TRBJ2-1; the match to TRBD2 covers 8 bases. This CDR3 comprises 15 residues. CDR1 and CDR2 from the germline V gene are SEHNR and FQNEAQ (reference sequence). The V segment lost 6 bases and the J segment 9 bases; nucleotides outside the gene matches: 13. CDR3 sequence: CASSWVTSGWGEQFF. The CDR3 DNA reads TGTGCCAGCAGTTGGGTCACTAGCGGTTGGGGTGAGCAGTTCTTC.

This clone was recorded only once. The CDR3 reads CASSCYLGESSYNEQFF. The CDR3 DNA reads as TGTGCCAGCAGCTGCTACCTCGGGGAGAGCTCCTACAATGAGCAGTTCTTC. This chain connects TRBV7-3 to TRBJ2-1; D might be TRBD2 (5 bases). The V and J ends lost 4 bases and 0 bases respectively, with 16 bases between them. This CDR3 has 17 amino acids. CDR1 and CDR2 from the germline V gene are SGHTA and FQGTGA. The variable domain in full, with the rest retrieved from reference TRBV7-3 and TRBJ2-1, is GAGVSQTPSNKVTEKGKYVELRCDPISGHTALYWYRQSLGQGPEFLIYFQGTGAADDSGLPNDRFFAVRPEGSVSTLKIQRTERGDSAVYLCASSCYLGESSYNEQFFGPGTRLTVL.

The CDR3 region has the DNA TGTGCCAGCAGACCTACTAGCGGGGGGGCTGCCGGGGAGCTGTTTTTT. As protein: CASRPTSGGAAGELFF. The chain carries TRBV27 and TRBJ2-2; 13 bases map to TRBD2. V was clipped by 6 bases and J by 6 bases; unmatched bases: 7. The CDR3 runs to 16 residues. Germline-derived CDR1 and CDR2 are MNHEY and SMNVEV (reference sequence).

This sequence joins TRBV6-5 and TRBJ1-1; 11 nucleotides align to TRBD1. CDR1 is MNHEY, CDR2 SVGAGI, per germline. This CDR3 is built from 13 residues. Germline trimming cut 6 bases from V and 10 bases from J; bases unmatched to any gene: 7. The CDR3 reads CASRDRGLVVAFF. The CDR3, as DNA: TGTGCCAGCAGGGACAGGGGGCTCGTTGTAGCTTTCTTT.

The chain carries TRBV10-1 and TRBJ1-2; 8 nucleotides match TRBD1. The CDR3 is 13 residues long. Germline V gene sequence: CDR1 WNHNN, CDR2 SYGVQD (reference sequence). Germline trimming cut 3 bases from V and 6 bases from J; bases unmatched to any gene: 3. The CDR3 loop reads CASSDTTGDGYTF. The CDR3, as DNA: TGCGCCAGCAGTGATACGACAGGGGATGGCTACACCTTC.

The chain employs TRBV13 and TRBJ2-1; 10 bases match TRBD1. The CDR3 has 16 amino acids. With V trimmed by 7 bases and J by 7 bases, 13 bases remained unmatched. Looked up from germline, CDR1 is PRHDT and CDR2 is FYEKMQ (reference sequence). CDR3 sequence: CASTFRGGTGANEQFF. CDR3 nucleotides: TGTGCCAGCACCTTCCGGGGGGGGACAGGGGCTAATGAGCAGTTCTTC.

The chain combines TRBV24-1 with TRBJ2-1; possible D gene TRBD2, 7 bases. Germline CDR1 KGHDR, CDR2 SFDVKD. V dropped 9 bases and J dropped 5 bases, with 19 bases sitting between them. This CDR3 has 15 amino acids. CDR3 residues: CATGLGRGLDNEQFF. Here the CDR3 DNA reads TGTGCCACCGGCTTGGGGAGGGGGTTGGACAATGAGCAGTTCTTC.